This T cell receptor beta chain was captured in a study of T-cell reconstitution after alpha-beta-depleted transplantation in children. Study observations and caveats: Expanded graft clones, several hundred of them, were reportedly the source of alpha-beta T cells about two months after transplant. At day 60, the high TCRbeta diversity found in some patients originated from recipient T cells and thymic progenitors that had survived. Diversity and T-cell counts at one year after transplant derived mostly from new T cells.

As to this clonotype: Its antigen remains unidentified.

This CDR3 has 14 amino acids. V lost 5 bases and J 8 bases, leaving 13 bases between the germline ends. It was with unique molecular identifiers that the TCRbeta library was prepared. TCRdb itself ran the PCR reads through MiXCR, one entry per CDR3 protein. The data contain about 300,000 distinct CDR3 sequences, 7.5% to 9% of them singletons. The starting material was peripheral blood, obtained 360 days after TCRalphabeta/CD19-depleted stem cell transplant. This sequence joins TRBV12-3 or TRBV12-4 and TRBJ1-6; D is perhaps TRBD1 (5 bases). The receptor was derived from a female patient between 2 and 15 years old who had a stem cell transplant for Fanconi anemia, so the T cells may come from the graft donor. This CDR3 is CASSQTAWDSPLHF. The CDR3 DNA sequence: TGTGCCAGCAGTCAGACAGCCTGGGATTCACCCCTCCACTTT.